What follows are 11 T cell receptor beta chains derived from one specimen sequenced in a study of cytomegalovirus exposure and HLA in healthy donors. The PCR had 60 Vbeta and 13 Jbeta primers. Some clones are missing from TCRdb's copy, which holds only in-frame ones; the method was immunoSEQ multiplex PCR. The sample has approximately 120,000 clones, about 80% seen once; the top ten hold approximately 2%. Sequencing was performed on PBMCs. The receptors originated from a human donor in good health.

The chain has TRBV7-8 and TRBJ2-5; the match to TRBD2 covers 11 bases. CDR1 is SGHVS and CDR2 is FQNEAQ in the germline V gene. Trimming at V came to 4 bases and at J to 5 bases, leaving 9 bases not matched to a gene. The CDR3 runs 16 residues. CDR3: CASSSQLAGDSETQYF. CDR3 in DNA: TGTGCCAGCAGCTCACAACTAGCGGGGGATTCTGAGACCCAGTACTTC.

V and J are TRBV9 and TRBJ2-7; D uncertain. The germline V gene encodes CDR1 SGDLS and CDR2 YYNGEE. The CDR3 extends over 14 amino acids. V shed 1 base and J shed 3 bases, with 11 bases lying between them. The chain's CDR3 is CASSVSGLGYEQYF. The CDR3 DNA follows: TGTGCCAGCAGCGTATCCGGGTTGGGCTACGAGCAGTACTTC.

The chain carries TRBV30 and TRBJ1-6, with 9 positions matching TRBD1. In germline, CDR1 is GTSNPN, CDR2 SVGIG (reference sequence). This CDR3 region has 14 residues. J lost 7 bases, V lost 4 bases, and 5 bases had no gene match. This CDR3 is CAWTRGQGNSPLHF. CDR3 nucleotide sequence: TGTGCCTGGACTCGGGGACAGGGAAATTCACCCCTCCACTTT.

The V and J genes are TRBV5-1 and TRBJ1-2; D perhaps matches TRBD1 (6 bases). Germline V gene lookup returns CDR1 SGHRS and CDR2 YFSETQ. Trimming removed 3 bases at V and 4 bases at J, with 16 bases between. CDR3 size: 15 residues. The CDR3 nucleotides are TGCGCCAGCAGCTCGAGGGGGGGCTCTAGCTATGGCTACACCTTC. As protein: CASSSRGGSSYGYTF.

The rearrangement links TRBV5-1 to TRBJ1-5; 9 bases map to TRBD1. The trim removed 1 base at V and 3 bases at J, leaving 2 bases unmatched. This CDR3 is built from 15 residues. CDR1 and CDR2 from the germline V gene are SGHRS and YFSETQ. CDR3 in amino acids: CASSLTGGNNQPQHF. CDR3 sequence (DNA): TGCGCCAGCAGCTTGACAGGGGGCAACAATCAGCCCCAGCATTTT.

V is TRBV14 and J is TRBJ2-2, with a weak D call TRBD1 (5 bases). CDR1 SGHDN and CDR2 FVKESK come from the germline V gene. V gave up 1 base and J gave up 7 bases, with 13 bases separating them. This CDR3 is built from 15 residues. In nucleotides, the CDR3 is TGTGCCAGCAGCCAAGGACAGAATGGGTTCGGGGAGCTGTTTTTT. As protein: CASSQGQNGFGELFF.

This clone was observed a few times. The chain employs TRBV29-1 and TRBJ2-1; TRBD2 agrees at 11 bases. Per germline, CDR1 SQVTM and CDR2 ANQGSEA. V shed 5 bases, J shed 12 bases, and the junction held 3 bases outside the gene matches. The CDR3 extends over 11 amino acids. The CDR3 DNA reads TGCAGCGTTAGACTAGCGGGGCCGCAGTTCTTC. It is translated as CSVRLAGPQFF.

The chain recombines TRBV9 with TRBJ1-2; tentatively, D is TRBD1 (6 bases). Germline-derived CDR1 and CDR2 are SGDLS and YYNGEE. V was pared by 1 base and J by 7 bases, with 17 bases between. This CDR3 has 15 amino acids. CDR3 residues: CASSVTDRETGGYTF. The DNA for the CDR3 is TGTGCCAGCAGCGTAACGGACAGAGAGACCGGTGGCTACACCTTC.

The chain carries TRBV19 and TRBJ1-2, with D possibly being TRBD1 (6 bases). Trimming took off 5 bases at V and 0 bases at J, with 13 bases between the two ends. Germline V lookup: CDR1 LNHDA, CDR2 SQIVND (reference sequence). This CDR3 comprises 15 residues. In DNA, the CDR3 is TGTGCCAGTAGTCGGCAAGGACAGACTAACTATGGCTACACCTTC. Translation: CASSRQGQTNYGYTF.

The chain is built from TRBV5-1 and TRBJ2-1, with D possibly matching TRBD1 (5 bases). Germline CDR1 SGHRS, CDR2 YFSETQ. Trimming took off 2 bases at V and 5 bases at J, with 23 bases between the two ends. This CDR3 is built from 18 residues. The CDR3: CASSFRVGEYQGNNEQFF. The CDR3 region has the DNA TGCGCCAGCAGCTTTAGGGTTGGGGAATACCAGGGCAACAATGAGCAGTTCTTC.

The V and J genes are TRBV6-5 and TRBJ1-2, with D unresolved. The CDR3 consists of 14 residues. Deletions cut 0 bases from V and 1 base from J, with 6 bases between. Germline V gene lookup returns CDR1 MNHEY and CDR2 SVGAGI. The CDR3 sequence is CASSYSVSNYGYTF. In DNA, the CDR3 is TGTGCCAGCAGTTACTCCGTCAGTAACTATGGCTACACCTTC.